One and the same sample provided the 15 T cell receptor beta chains below, sequenced in a study of identical twins. TCRdb itself ran the 5' RACE reads through MiXCR, one entry per CDR3 protein. The sample includes about 1.7 million distinct CDR3 sequences, under 35% of them seen just once. Sample: cord blood. The receptors shown here come from a newborn girl in good health.

As concerns this clonotype: At one of its ends the junction is not consistent with the germline gene, which may arise from a read error. The chain is built from TRBV6-2 or TRBV6-3 and TRBJ1-2, with 8 bases fitting TRBD1. There are 15 residues in the CDR3. CDR1 is MNHEY, CDR2 SVGEGT, per germline. The CDR3 sequence: CASSEPGGQGYRYTF. The CDR3 region has the DNA TGTGCCAGCAGTGAGCCAGGCGGACAGGGCTATCGCTACACCTTC.

This clonotype has a handful of counts. In DNA form, the CDR3 reads TGCAGCGTTGCCGGGAGACACACAGATACGCAGTATTTT. Translating gives CSVAGRHTDTQYF. The chain joins TRBV29-1 to TRBJ2-3; D possibly corresponds to TRBD2 (6 bases). Germline V CDR1 and CDR2: SQVTM, ANQGSEA. The CDR3 consists of 13 residues. V was cut by 4 bases and J by 2 bases, with 10 bases left in between.

This clonotype occurred a few times. The V gene is TRBV10-3, the J gene TRBJ2-1; 8 positions match TRBD2. The CDR3 is 18 residues long. V dropped 2 bases and J dropped 3; count of bases not matched to a gene: 12. CDR1 and CDR2 from the germline V gene are ENHRY and SYGVKD. The CDR3 region has the DNA TGTGCCATCAGTGAGGCCAGCGGGGGCCCACCCGACTACAATGAGCAGTTCTTC. This gives the protein CAISEASGGPPDYNEQFF.

The chain has TRBV4-2 and TRBJ2-1; 11 nucleotides align to TRBD2. V shed 5 bases and J 6 bases; nucleotides not matched to a gene: 9. The CDR3 has 16 residues. Germline-derived CDR1 and CDR2 are LGHNA and YNFKEQ. The CDR3 coding sequence is TGTGCCAGCAGCACCTCGACTAGCGGGGTGAGCAATGAGCAGTTCTTC. This translates into CASSTSTSGVSNEQFF.

Written as DNA, the CDR3 is TGTGCCAGCACTCCAGCGGGTAGCTCCTACAATGAGCAGTACTTC. It codes for CASTPAGSSYNEQYF. The J gene is TRBJ2-1, the V gene TRBV6-5; D possibly corresponds to TRBD2 (6 bases). The DNA end favors TRBJ2-7, so the J call may be wrong. Germline assignment: CDR1 MNHEY and CDR2 SVGAGI. There are 15 residues in the CDR3.

This clonotype was observed a handful of times. The chain joins TRBV10-3 to TRBJ1-2; 8 bases align to TRBD1. V gave up 3 bases and J gave up 8 bases; unmatched junction bases: 8. The CDR3 covers 14 residues. Germline CDR1 is ENHRY and CDR2 is SYGVKD. The CDR3 loop reads CAISDVSGGSGYTF. For the CDR3, the DNA is TGTGCCATCAGTGACGTATCAGGGGGCTCCGGCTACACCTTC.

As regards this clonotype: This may be a read error, as it is one base from a much larger clone. The rearrangement uses TRBV6-5 and TRBJ2-3, with 10 bases matching TRBD2. Germline trimming cut 4 bases from V and 4 bases from J; bases unmatched to any gene: 8. This CDR3 is 16 amino acids long. Germline lookup yields CDR1 MNHEY and CDR2 SVGAGI. CDR3 residues: CASSLGSGRSADTQYF. The CDR3 region has the DNA TGTGCCAGCAGTTTGGGTAGCGGGAGGAGCGCAGATACGCAGTATTTT.

This CDR3 is CASTKGDRTNYGYTF. CDR3 sequence (DNA): TGTGCCAGCACCAAAGGGGACAGAACTAACTATGGCTACACCTTC. V gene TRBV12-3 or TRBV12-4 combines with J gene TRBJ1-2, with TRBD1 identical over 7 bases. The J segment lost 0 bases and the V segment lost 7 bases, leaving 8 bases of the junction unmatched. This CDR3 has 15 residues.

A few counts support this clonotype. The chain carries TRBV2 and TRBJ2-5, with 9 bases identical to TRBD1. TRBJ2-7 matches the DNA end more closely, so the J call is doubtful. Per the germline V gene, CDR1 is SNHLY and CDR2 is FYNNEI. This CDR3 spans 14 amino acids. CDR3 protein: CASSDVGQGTEQYF. The CDR3 DNA reads TGTGCCAGCAGTGACGTAGGACAGGGGACCGAGCAGTACTTC.

The J gene is TRBJ2-3, the V gene TRBV14; D unclear. Trimming stripped 5 bases from V and 4 bases from J, with 10 bases between. The CDR3 runs to 13 residues. The germline V gene encodes CDR1 SGHDN and CDR2 FVKESK. This CDR3 is CASSVVASDTQYF. The CDR3 DNA reads as TGTGCCAGCAGCGTGGTCGCTTCAGATACGCAGTATTTT.

The genes are TRBV5-1 and TRBJ2-5; 11 positions match TRBD2. The CDR3 runs 15 residues. The junction had 4 bases not matched to a gene; V was cut back by 3 bases and J by 3 bases. The germline CDR1 and CDR2 sequences are SGHRS and YFSETQ. The CDR3 region is CASSSGLAGKETQYF. The CDR3 DNA reads as TGCGCCAGCAGCTCAGGACTAGCGGGTAAAGAGACCCAGTACTTC.

V and J are TRBV12-3 or TRBV12-4 and TRBJ2-1, with D possibly called TRBD1 or TRBD2 (5 bases each). The CDR3 runs to 11 residues. V was shortened by 7 bases and J by 14 bases, with 15 bases between the two germline ends. The CDR3 nucleotides are TGTGCCAGCACCATCGCCGGGGCGGAGTTCTTC. It codes for CASTIAGAEFF.

This clonotype was seen more than once but under ten times. The J gene is TRBJ1-4, the V gene TRBV20-1; perhaps TRBD1 as D (5 bases). V was cut by 3 bases and J by 7 bases, with 12 bases left in between. Germline values: CDR1 DFQATT, CDR2 SNEGSKA (reference sequence). This CDR3 comprises 13 residues. The CDR3 nucleotides read TGCAGTGCTAGTAGGAGGGGTGTTGAAAAACTGTTTTTT. Protein product: CSASRRGVEKLFF.

This clonotype occurred once. The chain joins TRBV20-1 to TRBJ2-7, with 12 bases fitting TRBD1. The J segment lost 5 bases and the V segment lost 1 base, leaving 6 bases of the junction unmatched. CDR3 length: 15 residues. The germline gives CDR1 DFQATT, CDR2 SNEGSKA (reference sequence). The CDR3 region has the DNA TGCAGTGCTAGAGTAGTAGGGACAGGGGGCCACGAGCAGTACTTC. It specifies CSARVVGTGGHEQYF.

This clonotype was counted between two and nine times. V and J are TRBV5-4 and TRBJ2-3, with 7 positions matching TRBD1. The CDR3 is made up of 15 amino acids. V was clipped by 0 bases and J by 4 bases; unmatched bases: 5. The germline gives CDR1 SGHNT, CDR2 YYREEE (reference sequence). The CDR3 region has the DNA TGTGCCAGCAGCTTGGCGGGACAGCCGCCAGATACGCAGTATTTT. It codes for CASSLAGQPPDTQYF.